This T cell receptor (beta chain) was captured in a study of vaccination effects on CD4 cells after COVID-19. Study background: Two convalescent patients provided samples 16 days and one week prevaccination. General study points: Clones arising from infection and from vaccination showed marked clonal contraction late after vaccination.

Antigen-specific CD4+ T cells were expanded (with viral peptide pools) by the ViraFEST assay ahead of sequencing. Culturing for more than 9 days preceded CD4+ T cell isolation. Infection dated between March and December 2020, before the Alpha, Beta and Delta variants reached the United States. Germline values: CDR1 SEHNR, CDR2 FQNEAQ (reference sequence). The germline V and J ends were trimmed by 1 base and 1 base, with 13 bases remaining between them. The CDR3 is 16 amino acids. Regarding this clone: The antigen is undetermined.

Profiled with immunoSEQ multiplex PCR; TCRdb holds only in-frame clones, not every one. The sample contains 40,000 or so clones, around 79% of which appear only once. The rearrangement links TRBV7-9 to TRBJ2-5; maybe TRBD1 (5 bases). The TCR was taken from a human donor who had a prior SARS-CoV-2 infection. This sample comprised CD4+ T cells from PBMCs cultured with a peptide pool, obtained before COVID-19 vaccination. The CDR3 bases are TGTGCCAGCAGCTTAGGTTTGACAGATACCCAAGAGACCCAGTACTTC. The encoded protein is CASSLGLTDTQETQYF.